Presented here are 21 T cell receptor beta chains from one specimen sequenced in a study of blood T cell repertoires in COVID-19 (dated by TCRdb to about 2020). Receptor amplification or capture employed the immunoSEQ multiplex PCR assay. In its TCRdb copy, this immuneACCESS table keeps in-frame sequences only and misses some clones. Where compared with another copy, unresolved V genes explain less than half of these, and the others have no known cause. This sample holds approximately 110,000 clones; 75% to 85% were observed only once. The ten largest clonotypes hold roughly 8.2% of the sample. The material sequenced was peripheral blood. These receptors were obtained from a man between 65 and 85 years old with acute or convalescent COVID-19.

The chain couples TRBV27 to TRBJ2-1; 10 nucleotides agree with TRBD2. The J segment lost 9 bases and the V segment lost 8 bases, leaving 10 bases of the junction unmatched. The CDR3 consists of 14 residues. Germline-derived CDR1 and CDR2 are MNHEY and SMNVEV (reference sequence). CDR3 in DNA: TGTGCCAGCCAACTAGCGGGAACCCCGGGTGAGCAGTTCTTC. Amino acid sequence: CASQLAGTPGEQFF.

The CDR3 DNA reads TGTGCCAGCAGAAATGGACAGGTCGATAATTCACCCCTCCACTTT. It yields the protein CASRNGQVDNSPLHF. The rearrangement uses TRBV27 and TRBJ1-6; 7 bases match TRBD1. With V trimmed by 6 bases and J by 5 bases, 7 bases remained unmatched. Germline V gene data show CDR1 as MNHEY and CDR2 as SMNVEV (reference sequence). The CDR3 length is 15 residues.

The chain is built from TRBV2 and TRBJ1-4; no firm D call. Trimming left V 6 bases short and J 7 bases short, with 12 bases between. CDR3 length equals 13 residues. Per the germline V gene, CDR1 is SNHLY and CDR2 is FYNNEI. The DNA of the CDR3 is TGTGCCAGCAGCGACGGACTGGTTGAAAAACTGTTTTTT. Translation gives CASSDGLVEKLFF.

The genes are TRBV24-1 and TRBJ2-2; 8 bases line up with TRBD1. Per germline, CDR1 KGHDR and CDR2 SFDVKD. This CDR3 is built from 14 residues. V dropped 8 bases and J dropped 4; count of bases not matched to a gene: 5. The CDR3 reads CATMGTGFTGELFF. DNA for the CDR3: TGTGCCACCATGGGGACAGGTTTCACCGGGGAGCTGTTTTTT.

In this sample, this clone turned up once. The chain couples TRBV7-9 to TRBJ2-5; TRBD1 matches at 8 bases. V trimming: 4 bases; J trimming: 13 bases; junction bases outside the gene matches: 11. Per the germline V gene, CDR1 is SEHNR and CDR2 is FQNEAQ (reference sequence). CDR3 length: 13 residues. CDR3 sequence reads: CASSSATDRGRYF. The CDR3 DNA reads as TGTGCCAGCAGCTCGGCGACCGACAGGGGCCGGTACTTC.

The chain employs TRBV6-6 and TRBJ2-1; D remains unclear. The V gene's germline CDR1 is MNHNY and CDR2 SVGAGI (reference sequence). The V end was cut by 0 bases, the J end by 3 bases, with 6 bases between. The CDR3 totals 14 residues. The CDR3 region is CASSYSGDYNEQFF. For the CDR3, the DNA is TGTGCCAGCAGTTACTCTGGAGACTACAATGAGCAGTTCTTC.

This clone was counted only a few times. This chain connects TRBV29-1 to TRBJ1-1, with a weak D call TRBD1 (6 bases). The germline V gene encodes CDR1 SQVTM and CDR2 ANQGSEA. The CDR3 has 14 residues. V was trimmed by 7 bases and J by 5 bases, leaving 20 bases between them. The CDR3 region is CSGQGFLGATEAFF. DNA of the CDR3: TGCAGCGGCCAAGGATTTCTGGGGGCGACTGAAGCTTTCTTT.

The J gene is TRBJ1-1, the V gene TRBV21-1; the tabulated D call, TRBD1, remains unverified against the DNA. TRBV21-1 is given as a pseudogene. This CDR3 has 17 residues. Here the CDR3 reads CARTETPGQKFNTEAFF. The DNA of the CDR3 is TGTGCCAGGACGGAGACCCCGGGACAGAAATTTAACACTGAAGCTTTCTTT.

In nucleotides, the CDR3 is TGTGCCAGCAGGTCTACAGGGGTAGTTTCACCCCTCCACTTT. Protein sequence: CASRSTGVVSPLHF. V and J are TRBV2 and TRBJ1-6; 7 bases line up with TRBD1. The germline V gene has CDR1 SNHLY and CDR2 FYNNEI. V shed 6 bases, J shed 9 bases, and the junction held 8 bases outside the gene matches. The CDR3 has 14 residues. Filled out from reference TRBV2 and TRBJ1-6, the complete variable domain reads EPEVTQTPSHQVTQMGQEVILRCVPISNHLYFYWYRQILGQKVEFLVSFYNNEISEKSEIFDDQFSVERPDGSNFTLKIRSTKLEDSAMYFCASRSTGVVSPLHFGNGTRLTVT.

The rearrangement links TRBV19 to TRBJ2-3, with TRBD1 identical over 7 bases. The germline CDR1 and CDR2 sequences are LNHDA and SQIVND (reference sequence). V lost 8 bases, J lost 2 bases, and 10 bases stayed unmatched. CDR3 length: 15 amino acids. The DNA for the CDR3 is TGTGCCAGTCGCACTGGACAGGTCCACACAGATACGCAGTATTTT. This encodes CASRTGQVHTDTQYF.

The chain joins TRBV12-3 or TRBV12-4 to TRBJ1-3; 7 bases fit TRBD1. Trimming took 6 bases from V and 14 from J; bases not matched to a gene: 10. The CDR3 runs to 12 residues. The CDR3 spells CASRWEQGRVYF. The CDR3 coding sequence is TGTGCCAGCAGGTGGGAACAGGGGAGAGTATATTTT.

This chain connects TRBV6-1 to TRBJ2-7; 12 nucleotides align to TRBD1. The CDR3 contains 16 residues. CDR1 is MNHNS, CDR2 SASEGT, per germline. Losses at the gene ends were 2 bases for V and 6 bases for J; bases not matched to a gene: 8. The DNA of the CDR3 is TGTGCCAGCAGTGAACTACCCGGGACAGGGGGCCCCGAGCAGTACTTC. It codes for CASSELPGTGGPEQYF.

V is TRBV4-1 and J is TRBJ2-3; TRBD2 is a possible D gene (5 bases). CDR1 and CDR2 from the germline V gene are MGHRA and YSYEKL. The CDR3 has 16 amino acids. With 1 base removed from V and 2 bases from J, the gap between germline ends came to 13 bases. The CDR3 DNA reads TGCGCCAGCAGCCAAGGAGACCAGCGGACCACAGATACGCAGTATTTT. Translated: CASSQGDQRTTDTQYF.

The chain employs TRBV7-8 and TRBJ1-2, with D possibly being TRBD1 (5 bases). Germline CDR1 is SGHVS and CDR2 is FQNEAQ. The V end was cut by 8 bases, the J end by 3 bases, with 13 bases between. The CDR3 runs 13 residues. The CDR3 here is CASSLGGDYGYTF. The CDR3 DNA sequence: TGTGCCAGCTCCTTGGGAGGGGACTATGGCTACACCTTC. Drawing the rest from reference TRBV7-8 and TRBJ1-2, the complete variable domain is GAGVSQSPRYKVAKRGQDVALRCDPISGHVSLFWYQQALGQGPEFLTYFQNEAQLDKSGLPSDRFFAERPEGSVSTLKIQRTQQEDSAVYLCASSLGGDYGYTFGSGTRLTVV.

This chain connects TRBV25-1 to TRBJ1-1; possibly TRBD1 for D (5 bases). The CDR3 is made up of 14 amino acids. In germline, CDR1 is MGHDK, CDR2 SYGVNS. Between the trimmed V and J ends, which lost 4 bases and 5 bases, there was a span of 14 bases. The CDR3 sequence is CASSVGDGRTEAFF. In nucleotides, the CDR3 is TGTGCCAGCAGTGTCGGGGACGGGAGAACTGAAGCTTTCTTT.

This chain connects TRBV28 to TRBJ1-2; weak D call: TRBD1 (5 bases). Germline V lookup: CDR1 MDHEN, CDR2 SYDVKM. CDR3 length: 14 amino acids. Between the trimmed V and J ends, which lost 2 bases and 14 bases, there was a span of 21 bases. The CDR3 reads CASSLVGREYVWTF. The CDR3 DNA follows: TGTGCCAGCAGTTTAGTCGGCAGGGAATATGTATGGACCTTC.

The DNA for the CDR3 is TGTGCCAGCAGCCTATCGACTAGCGGGGGTAACATTCAGTACTTC. It is translated as CASSLSTSGGNIQYF. The chain combines TRBV3-1 (or the pseudogene TRBV3-2) with TRBJ2-4; TRBD2 matches 12 bases. Germline V lookup: CDR1 LGHDT, CDR2 YNNKEL (reference sequence). The CDR3 contains 15 residues. V trimming: 4 bases; J trimming: 7 bases; junction bases outside the gene matches: 5.

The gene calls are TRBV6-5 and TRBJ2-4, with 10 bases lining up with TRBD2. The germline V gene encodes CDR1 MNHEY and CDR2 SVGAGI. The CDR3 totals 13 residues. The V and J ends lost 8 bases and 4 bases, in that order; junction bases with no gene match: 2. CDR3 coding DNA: TGTGCCAGCTGGACTAGCGGAAAAAACATTCAGTACTTC. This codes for CASWTSGKNIQYF.

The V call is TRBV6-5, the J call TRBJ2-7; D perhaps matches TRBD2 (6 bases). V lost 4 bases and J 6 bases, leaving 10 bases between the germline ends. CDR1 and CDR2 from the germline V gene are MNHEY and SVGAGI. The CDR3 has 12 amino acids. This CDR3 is CASSLQGLEQYF. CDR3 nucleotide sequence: TGTGCCAGCAGTTTGCAGGGACTCGAGCAGTACTTC.

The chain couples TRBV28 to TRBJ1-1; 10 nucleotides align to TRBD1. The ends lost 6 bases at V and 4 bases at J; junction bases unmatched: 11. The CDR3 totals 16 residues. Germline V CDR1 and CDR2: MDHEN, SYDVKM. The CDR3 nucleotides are TGTGCCAGCAGCTTCCCACGACAGGGGGCTTTCACTGAAGCTTTCTTT. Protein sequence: CASSFPRQGAFTEAFF.

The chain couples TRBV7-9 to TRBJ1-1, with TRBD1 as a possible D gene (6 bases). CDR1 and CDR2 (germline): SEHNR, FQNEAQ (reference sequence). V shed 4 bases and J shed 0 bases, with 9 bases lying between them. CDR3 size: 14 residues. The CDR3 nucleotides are TGTGCCAGCAGCTCCGACAGGCTGAACACTGAAGCTTTCTTT. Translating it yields CASSSDRLNTEAFF.